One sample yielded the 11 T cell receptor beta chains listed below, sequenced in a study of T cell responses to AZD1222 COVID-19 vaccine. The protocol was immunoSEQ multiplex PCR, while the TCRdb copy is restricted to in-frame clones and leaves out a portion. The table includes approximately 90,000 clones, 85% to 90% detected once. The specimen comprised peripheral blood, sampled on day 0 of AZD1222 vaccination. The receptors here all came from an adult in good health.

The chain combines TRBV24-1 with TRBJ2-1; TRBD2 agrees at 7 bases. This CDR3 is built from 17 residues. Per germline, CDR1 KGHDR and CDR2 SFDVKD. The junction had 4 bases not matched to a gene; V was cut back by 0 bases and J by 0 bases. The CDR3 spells CATSDLSRGSSYNEQFF. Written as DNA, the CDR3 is TGTGCCACCAGTGATTTGAGTCGCGGGAGCTCCTACAATGAGCAGTTCTTC.

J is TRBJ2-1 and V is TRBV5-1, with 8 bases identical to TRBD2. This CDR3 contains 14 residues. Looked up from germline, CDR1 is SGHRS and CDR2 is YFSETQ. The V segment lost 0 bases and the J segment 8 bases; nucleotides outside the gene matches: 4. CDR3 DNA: TGCGCCAGCAGCTTGGGACTAGCGCTCGATGAGCAGTTCTTC. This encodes CASSLGLALDEQFF.

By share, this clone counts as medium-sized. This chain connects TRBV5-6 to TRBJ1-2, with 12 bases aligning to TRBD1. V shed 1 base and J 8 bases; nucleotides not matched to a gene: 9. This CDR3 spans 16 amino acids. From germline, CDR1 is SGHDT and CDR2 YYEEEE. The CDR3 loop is CASSLPGQGAQGGYTF. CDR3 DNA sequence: TGTGCCAGCAGCTTGCCGGGACAGGGGGCACAGGGCGGCTACACCTTC.

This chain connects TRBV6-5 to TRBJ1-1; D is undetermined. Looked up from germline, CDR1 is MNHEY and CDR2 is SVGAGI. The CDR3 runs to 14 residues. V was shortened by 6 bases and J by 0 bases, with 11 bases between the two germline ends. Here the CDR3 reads CASSPTVMNTEAFF. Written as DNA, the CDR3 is TGTGCCAGCAGCCCGACGGTCATGAACACTGAAGCTTTCTTT.

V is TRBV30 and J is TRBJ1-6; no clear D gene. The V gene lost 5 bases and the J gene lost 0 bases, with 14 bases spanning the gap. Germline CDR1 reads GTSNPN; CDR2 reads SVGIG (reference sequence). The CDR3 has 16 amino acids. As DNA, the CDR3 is TGTGCCTGGCAGATTGGACCGAGCTCCTATAATTCACCCCTCCACTTT. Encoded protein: CAWQIGPSSYNSPLHF.

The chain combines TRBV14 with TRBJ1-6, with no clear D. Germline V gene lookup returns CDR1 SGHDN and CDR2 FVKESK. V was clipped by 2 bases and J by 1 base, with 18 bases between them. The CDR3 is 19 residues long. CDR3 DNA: TGTGCCAGCAGCCAAACGCCGAGGAGTTACTCTTCCTATAATTCACCCCTCCACTTT. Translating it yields CASSQTPRSYSSYNSPLHF.

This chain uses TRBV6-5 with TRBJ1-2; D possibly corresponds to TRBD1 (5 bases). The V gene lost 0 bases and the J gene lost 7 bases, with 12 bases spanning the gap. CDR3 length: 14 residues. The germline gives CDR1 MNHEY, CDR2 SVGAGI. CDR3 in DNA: TGTGCCAGCAGTTACTCGATGGGGGGTGGTGGCTACACCTTC. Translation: CASSYSMGGGGYTF.

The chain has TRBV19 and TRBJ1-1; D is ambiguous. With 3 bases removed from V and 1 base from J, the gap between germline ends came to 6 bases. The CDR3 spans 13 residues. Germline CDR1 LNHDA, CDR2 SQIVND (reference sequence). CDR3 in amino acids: CASSINPNTEAFF. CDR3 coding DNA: TGTGCCAGTAGTATTAACCCGAACACTGAAGCTTTCTTT. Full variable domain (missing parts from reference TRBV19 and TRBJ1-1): DGGITQSPKYLFRKEGQNVTLSCEQNLNHDAMYWYRQDPGQGLRLIYYSQIVNDFQKGDIAEGYSVSREKKESFPLTVTSAQKNPTAFYLCASSINPNTEAFFGQGTRLTVV.

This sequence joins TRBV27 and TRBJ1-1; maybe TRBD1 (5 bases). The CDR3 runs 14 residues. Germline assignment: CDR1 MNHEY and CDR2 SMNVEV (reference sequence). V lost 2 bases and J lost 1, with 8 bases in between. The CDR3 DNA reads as TGTGCCAGCAGTTTAAGACAGAGGAACACTGAAGCTTTCTTT. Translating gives CASSLRQRNTEAFF.

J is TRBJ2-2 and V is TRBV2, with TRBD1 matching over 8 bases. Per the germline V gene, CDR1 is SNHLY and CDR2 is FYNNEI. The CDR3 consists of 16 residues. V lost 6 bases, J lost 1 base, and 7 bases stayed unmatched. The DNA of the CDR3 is TGTGCCAGCAGGGAAACCGGGACAGGGAACACCGGGGAGCTGTTTTTT. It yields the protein CASRETGTGNTGELFF.

This chain's CDR3 is CASSDQRVGNEKLFF. In DNA, the CDR3 is TGTGCCAGCAGTGACCAGAGGGTGGGGAATGAAAAACTGTTTTTT. The gene calls are TRBV2 and TRBJ1-4; no firm D call. V lost 3 bases, J lost 5 bases, and 13 bases lay in between. This CDR3 has 15 residues. Looked up from germline, CDR1 is SNHLY and CDR2 is FYNNEI.